The 23 T cell receptor beta chains reported below all come from one sample, sequenced in a study of cytomegalovirus exposure and HLA in healthy donors listed by TCRdb under 2017. The library was generated by the immunoSEQ multiplex PCR assay. For the multiplex PCR, a mixture combining 60 forward primers for TCR Vbeta segments and 13 reverse primers for TCR Jbeta segments was used. TCRdb carries this immuneACCESS record with in-frame sequences only. Its versions omit some clonotypes, under half of them owing to an unresolved V gene in the studies checked, with the rest unexplained. This sample is represented by over 150,000 clones; around four fifths of them were singletons. The ten largest make up roughly 1.3% of the sample. The sequencing sample was made of PBMCs. These receptor sequences come from a woman aged 45-60 years in good health and CMV-seronegative.

This clone has just a few counts. The chain uses TRBV4-3 and TRBJ2-1; 11 positions match TRBD2. This CDR3 has 18 residues. The V gene end was trimmed by 4 bases and the J gene end by 4 bases; junction bases not matched to a gene: 12. Looked up from germline, CDR1 is LGHNA and CDR2 is YSLEER. CDR3 loop: CASSPLPVTSGIYNEQFF. CDR3 coding DNA: TGCGCCAGCAGCCCGCTCCCAGTGACTAGCGGGATTTACAATGAGCAGTTCTTC.

The V call is TRBV9, the J call TRBJ2-3; a possible D gene is TRBD1 (6 bases). Per germline, CDR1 SGDLS and CDR2 YYNGEE. V was pared by 0 bases and J by 4 bases, with 9 bases between. CDR3 length: 14 amino acids. In nucleotides, the CDR3 is TGTGCCAGCAGCGTAGAAACAGGGCCAGATACGCAGTATTTT. This sequence encodes CASSVETGPDTQYF.

The V and J genes are TRBV10-1 and TRBJ2-4; D might be TRBD2 (6 bases). The V gene lost 4 bases and the J gene lost 5 bases, with 9 bases spanning the gap. Germline CDR1 WNHNN, CDR2 SYGVQD (reference sequence). The CDR3 covers 13 residues. For the CDR3, the DNA is TGCGCCAGCAGTGCCGGAGGGCAAAACATTCAGTACTTC. Protein: CASSAGGQNIQYF.

This chain uses TRBV5-4 with TRBJ2-5; possible D gene TRBD1, 6 bases. The ends were cut back, 4 bases at V and 1 base at J, with 14 bases in the middle. The germline CDR1 and CDR2 sequences are SGHNT and YYREEE (reference sequence). The CDR3 has 15 amino acids. The CDR3 DNA follows: TGTGCCAGCAGCCCTCCACAGGGTTCCCAAGAGACCCAGTACTTC. This codes for CASSPPQGSQETQYF. Full variable domain (missing parts from reference TRBV5-4 and TRBJ2-5): ETGVTQSPTHLIKTRGQQVTLRCSSQSGHNTVSWYQQALGQGPQFIFQYYREEENGRGNFPPRFSGLQFPNYSSELNVNALELDDSALYLCASSPPQGSQETQYFGPGTRLLVL.

A single count supports this clone. The DNA of the CDR3 is TGCGCCAGCAGCTCGAGCCGGGACAGGAAAAAGTACTTC. Its protein product is CASSSSRDRKKYF. The chain recombines TRBV5-1 with TRBJ2-5, with 8 bases lining up with TRBD1. CDR3 length: 13 residues. After removal of 3 bases from V and 12 bases from J, the junction contained 10 bases not matched to a gene. The germline V gene has CDR1 SGHRS and CDR2 YFSETQ.

The rearrangement links TRBV14 to TRBJ1-2; 7 bases are a match to TRBD1. Trimming cost V 2 bases and J 4 bases; bases outside gene matches: 7. CDR3 length equals 15 residues. Per germline, CDR1 SGHDN and CDR2 FVKESK. CDR3 nucleotides: TGTGCCAGCAGCCAAACACAGGGGTCTCCCTATGGCTACACCTTC. Translation gives CASSQTQGSPYGYTF.

The V call is TRBV5-8, the J call TRBJ1-4; D not resolved. CDR3 length: 15 residues. Trimming cost V 1 base and J 0 bases, with 7 bases left between them. Germline loops: CDR1 SGHTS, CDR2 YDEGEE. The CDR3 DNA follows: TGTGCCAGCAGCTTGCCTGTCCCAACTAATGAAAAACTGTTTTTT. Amino acid sequence: CASSLPVPTNEKLFF.

V usage is TRBV2 and J usage is TRBJ2-1; 11 nucleotides match TRBD2. V lost 4 bases to trimming and J lost 7 bases; unmatched junction nucleotides: 6. The CDR3 extends over 15 amino acids. Germline CDR1 and CDR2: SNHLY and FYNNEI. The CDR3 region has the DNA TGTGCCAGCAGTGCCTCTAGCGGGGGGCCGAATGAGCAGTTCTTC. The encoded protein is CASSASSGGPNEQFF.

The chain is built from TRBV5-6 and TRBJ1-2; D remains ambiguous. The CDR3 consists of 15 residues. Germline CDR1 reads SGHDT; CDR2 reads YYEEEE. Trimming took 0 bases from V and 0 from J, leaving 9 bases between them. CDR3 nucleotides: TGTGCCAGCAGCTTGGCGAGAGTCTCTAACTATGGCTACACCTTC. It is translated as CASSLARVSNYGYTF.

This sequence joins TRBV28 and TRBJ2-7; TRBD1 might be the D (6 bases). Trimming pared 6 bases from V and 0 bases from J, leaving 15 bases between. From germline, CDR1 is MDHEN and CDR2 SYDVKM. This CDR3 region has 15 residues. The CDR3 region has the DNA TGTGCCAGCAGGGGCCCGGGACACTTCTCCTACGAGCAGTACTTC. Its protein product is CASRGPGHFSYEQYF.

This chain joins TRBV10-3 and TRBJ2-1; TRBD2 matches 9 bases. Germline V gene sequence: CDR1 ENHRY, CDR2 SYGVKD. CDR3 length: 14 amino acids. The V segment lost 7 bases and the J segment 7 bases; nucleotides outside the gene matches: 8. CDR3 sequence (DNA): TGTGCCATCACCGCGGGAGGGCCGTGGAATGAGCAGTTCTTC. It encodes CAITAGGPWNEQFF.

The chain uses TRBV14 and TRBJ2-5; 8 bases agree with TRBD1. Losses at the gene ends were 2 bases for V and 2 bases for J; bases not matched to a gene: 7. The CDR3 loop spans 16 amino acids. Germline lookup yields CDR1 SGHDN and CDR2 FVKESK. The CDR3 loop reads CASSQTGGQIQETQYF. The CDR3 nucleotides read TGTGCCAGCAGCCAAACAGGGGGACAGATTCAAGAGACCCAGTACTTC.

The V gene is TRBV5-6, the J gene TRBJ1-2; TRBD1 agrees at 7 bases. V was clipped by 3 bases and J by 7 bases; unmatched bases: 3. This CDR3 is 12 amino acids long. From germline, CDR1 is SGHDT and CDR2 YYEEEE. CDR3 DNA sequence: TGTGCCAGCAGCTGGACAGGAGCTGGCTACACCTTC. It is translated as CASSWTGAGYTF.

The chain carries TRBV2 and TRBJ1-1; D call uncertain. This CDR3 contains 13 residues. Germline CDR1 SNHLY, CDR2 FYNNEI. The V end was cut by 6 bases, the J end by 1 base, with 9 bases between. CDR3 in DNA: TGTGCCAGCAGGCTGGCCTCGAACACTGAAGCTTTCTTT. This codes for CASRLASNTEAFF.

This chain uses TRBV9 with TRBJ2-1; 10 bases are a match to TRBD2. Germline V CDR1 and CDR2: SGDLS, YYNGEE. Trimming at V came to 7 bases and at J to 7 bases, leaving 5 bases not matched to a gene. CDR3 length: 13 amino acids. The DNA for the CDR3 is TGTGCCAGCGGGTTAGCGGGAGGAAATGAGCAGTTCTTC. This codes for CASGLAGGNEQFF.

V usage is TRBV28 and J usage is TRBJ2-5; D perhaps matches TRBD2 (6 bases). This CDR3 region has 16 residues. Trimming stripped 6 bases from V and 9 bases from J, with 26 bases between. Germline V gene data show CDR1 as MDHEN and CDR2 as SYDVKM. CDR3 residues: CASSLPSGGSLMAQYF. In DNA form, the CDR3 reads TGTGCCAGCAGCCTCCCCTCAGGAGGGTCATTGATGGCCCAGTACTTC.

This clone was observed a few times. The V gene is TRBV7-2, the J gene TRBJ2-2; the D gene is possibly TRBD2 (6 bases). Germline V lookup: CDR1 SGHTA, CDR2 FQGNSA. The CDR3 runs to 17 residues. V lost 2 bases and J lost 4, with 17 bases in between. This CDR3 is CASSLNRGLRITGELFF. The CDR3 nucleotides are TGTGCCAGCAGCTTAAATAGGGGACTCCGAATCACCGGGGAGCTGTTTTTT.

The rearrangement joins TRBV18 to TRBJ2-3; 7 bases line up with TRBD1. V lost 2 bases to trimming and J lost 4 bases; unmatched junction nucleotides: 9. Germline V gives CDR1 KGHSH, CDR2 LQKENI. The CDR3 has 16 residues. The CDR3 DNA is TGTGCCAGCTCACCATACCGTAAGGGGGCGGCAGATACGCAGTATTTT. It translates to CASSPYRKGAADTQYF.

The rearrangement uses TRBV13 and TRBJ2-2, with 11 bases aligning to TRBD2. Germline loops: CDR1 PRHDT, CDR2 FYEKMQ (reference sequence). After removal of 5 bases from V and 4 bases from J, the junction contained 6 bases not matched to a gene. The CDR3 extends over 16 amino acids. In nucleotides, the CDR3 is TGTGCCAGCAGCGTAATAGCGGGGGGGACCACCGGGGAGCTGTTTTTT. Translation gives CASSVIAGGTTGELFF.

The chain employs TRBV23-1 and TRBJ1-2, with TRBD1 identical over 9 bases. TRBV23-1 is identified as an open reading frame with a role that is uncertain. This CDR3 has 14 residues. J gave up 6 bases and V 6 bases, and 8 bases lay outside the gene matches. The CDR3 DNA sequence: TGCGCCAGCAGGCGGACAGGGGTGTTTGATGGCTACACCTTC. Its protein is CASRRTGVFDGYTF.

The chain combines TRBV7-2 with TRBJ1-4, with D unclear. This CDR3 has 15 amino acids. Trimming shortened V by 2 bases and J by 5 bases, and 12 bases separated the two germline ends. In germline, CDR1 is SGHTA, CDR2 FQGNSA. DNA for the CDR3: TGTGCCAGCAGCTTAAGTCACAGCCAAAATGAAAAACTGTTTTTT. Its translation: CASSLSHSQNEKLFF.

This chain uses TRBV2 with TRBJ2-5, with 9 bases identical to TRBD2. CDR3 length: 13 residues. Germline V CDR1 and CDR2: SNHLY, FYNNEI. With V trimmed by 9 bases and J by 4 bases, 6 bases remained unmatched. The CDR3 here is CASTLGLAETQYF. DNA of the CDR3: TGTGCCAGTACCCTGGGACTAGCAGAGACCCAGTACTTC. The full variable domain, in which reference TRBV2 and TRBJ2-5 provide the parts outside the CDR3, is EPEVTQTPSHQVTQMGQEVILRCVPISNHLYFYWYRQILGQKVEFLVSFYNNEISEKSEIFDDQFSVERPDGSNFTLKIRSTKLEDSAMYFCASTLGLAETQYFGPGTRLLVL.

This clone has only one observation. J is TRBJ2-6 and V is TRBV7-9, with D perhaps matching TRBD1 (6 bases). Germline-derived CDR1 and CDR2 are SEHNR and FQNEAQ (reference sequence). Trimming cost V 5 bases and J 0 bases, with 14 bases left between them. The CDR3 covers 17 residues. CDR3 protein: CASSPPTGISGANVLTF. The DNA of the CDR3 is TGTGCCAGCAGCCCCCCCACAGGGATCTCTGGGGCCAACGTCCTGACTTTC.